A selection of T cell receptor beta chains follows, all from one sample in a study of blood T cells in healthy people across ages. TCRdb reprocessed the 5' RACE reads with MiXCR, giving one entry per CDR3 protein. In the table there are around 2 million distinct CDR3 sequences, 30% to 40% of which are singletons. Source material: blood. The receptors originated from a human donor in good health. The CDR3 runs from the conserved cysteine through the conserved F or W. Fields, in order: clone size, CDR3 length, D gene, V gene, J gene, CDR3 DNA, CDR3 protein. The D gene is left open where the match is weak. The size entry is marked missing in some rows and otherwise reads once, few, many or a size class.

few,11,.,TRBV6-2/TRBV6-3,TRBJ1-2,TGTGCCAGCAGTCAGCACTATGGCTACACCTTC,CASSQHYGYTF
.,13,.,TRBV24-1,TRBJ2-7,TGTGCCACCAGTGGTACGAAATCCTACGAGCAGTACTTC,CATSGTKSYEQYF
.,16,.,TRBV9,TRBJ2-3,TGTGCCAGCAGCCTCAGAGGTCGGCAGGTCGTAGATACGCAGTATTTT,CASSLRGRQVVDTQYF
.,15,.,TRBV7-9,TRBJ2-1,TGTGCCAGCAGCATACCGACAGGTTCTGGTAATGAGCAGTTCTTC,CASSIPTGSGNEQFF
few,11,.,TRBV12-3/TRBV12-4,TRBJ2-3,TGTGCCAGCAGTTTCGACGGCCCGCAGTATTTT,CASSFDGPQYF
.,14,.,TRBV5-5,TRBJ1-4,TGTGCCAGCAGCTGGGAAGGGGCTAGCGAAAAACTGTTTTTT,CASSWEGASEKLFF
few,13,.,TRBV4-1,TRBJ1-2,TGCGCCAGCAGCCAAGTCCAGGGAAGTGGCTACACCTTC,CASSQVQGSGYTF
.,16,.,TRBV7-3,TRBJ2-5,TGTGCCAGCAGCTTAACGTCGGCAGGGGATTGGGAGACCCAGTACTTC,CASSLTSAGDWETQYF
.,14,.,TRBV6-2/TRBV6-3,TRBJ1-1,TGTGCCAGCAGTGACGCAGGGATCATCGCTGAAGCTTTCTTT,CASSDAGIIAEAFF
.,16,.,TRBV9,TRBJ2-6,TGTGCCAGCAGCTCGGGGGGCGCAAGTGGGGCCAACGTCCTGACTTTC,CASSSGGASGANVLTF
few,13,.,TRBV20-1,TRBJ1-5,TGCAGTGCTAGTCCTGGGTGGGATCAGCCCCAGCATTTT,CSASPGWDQPQHF
.,19,.,TRBV6-5,TRBJ2-6,TGTGCCAGCAGTTACTCGATCTACAGGGCGCGTCCTGGGGCCAACGTCCTGACTTTC,CASSYSIYRARPGANVLTF
few,14,.,TRBV20-1,TRBJ2-1,TGCAGTGCCCCGTTCTCTAGGGTCTACAATGAGCAGTTCTTC,CSAPFSRVYNEQFF
few,10,.,TRBV2,TRBJ1-1,TGTGCCAGCAGTGTCGCTGAAGCTTTCTTT,CASSVAEAFF
.,13,TRBD1,TRBV29-1,TRBJ2-4,TGCAGCGTTGCCCGACAGGGGACTCCAATTCAGTACTTC,CSVARQGTPIQYF
.,12,.,TRBV4-2,TRBJ2-2,TGTGCCAGCAGCCGGAATGCCGGGGAGCTGTTTTTT,CASSRNAGELFF
.,15,TRBD1,TRBV9,TRBJ2-7,TGTGCCAGCAGCGTTGGGACAGGGACTGCCTACGAGCAGTACTTC,CASSVGTGTAYEQYF
.,14,.,TRBV4-1,TRBJ2-5,TGCGCCAGCAGCCAAGACGGAGGGTTAGAGACCCAGTACTTC,CASSQDGGLETQYF
.,14,.,TRBV6-2/TRBV6-3,TRBJ2-7,TGTGCCAGCTGCCGACGTGTGTCCTACAACGAGCAGTACTTC,CASCRRVSYNEQYF
.,13,.,TRBV12-5,TRBJ2-5,TGTGCTAGTGGTTTCCGACAGCAAGAGACCCAGTACTTC,CASGFRQQETQYF
.,15,.,TRBV14,TRBJ1-2,TGTGCCAGCAGCCAAGACCATCAGGGAGTAGGTGGCTACACCTTC,CASSQDHQGVGGYTF
.,21,TRBD1,TRBV9,TRBJ2-6,TGTGCCAGCAGCGTACCCCAATCGATGAGACAGGGGGCCTCTGGGGCCAACGTCCTGACTTTC,CASSVPQSMRQGASGANVLTF
.,13,.,TRBV6-2/TRBV6-3,TRBJ2-1,TGTGCCAGCAGTTGGATACTCCTCAATGAGCAGTTCTTC,CASSWILLNEQFF
.,12,.,TRBV12-3/TRBV12-4,TRBJ2-7,TGTGCCAGCAGCTTGGGGTGGGCCGAGCAGTACTTC,CASSLGWAEQYF
.,17,TRBD2,TRBV12-3/TRBV12-4,TRBJ2-1,TGTGCCAGCATCCAGCGGGGCGGGGGAGGGATTTACAATGAGCAGTTCTTC,CASIQRGGGGIYNEQFF
.,16,TRBD1,TRBV7-2,TRBJ1-2,TGTGCCAGCAGCTTTGGCGTGGGACAGGGTGACTATGGCTACACCTTC,CASSFGVGQGDYGYTF
few,15,TRBD1,TRBV10-3,TRBJ2-1,TGTGCCATCAGTGAGTCGGGACAGGGCTACAATGAGCAGTTCTTC,CAISESGQGYNEQFF
few,13,.,TRBV5-1,TRBJ1-1,TGCGCCAGCAGCTTGGAGGGGTGGGAGGAAGCTTTCTTT,CASSLEGWEEAFF
.,17,TRBD2,TRBV28,TRBJ2-1,TGTGCCAGCAGACAGACTAGCGGGGGGGCAAAGTACAATGAGCAGTTCTTC,CASRQTSGGAKYNEQFF
.,13,TRBD1,TRBV7-9,TRBJ1-2,TGTGCCAGCAGCCGACCAGGGGGTGAGGGCTACACCTTC,CASSRPGGEGYTF
few,15,.,TRBV7-3,TRBJ2-5,TGTGCCAGCAGCTGGGGAGCTAGCTTTCAAGAGACCCAGTACTTC,CASSWGASFQETQYF
.,16,.,TRBV7-2,TRBJ1-2,TGTGCCAGCAGCTTAGAAATTGGGGGGTCTGTCGATGGCTACACCTTC,CASSLEIGGSVDGYTF
.,14,TRBD1,TRBV10-3,TRBJ1-1,TGTGCCATCAGCTCGGGACAGGGGTGGACTGAAGCTTTCTTT,CAISSGQGWTEAFF
many,15,.,TRBV4-3,TRBJ2-4,TGCGCCAGCAGCCAAGATCCGGGGGGCCGGGACATTCAGTACTTC,CASSQDPGGRDIQYF
few,16,.,TRBV12-3/TRBV12-4,TRBJ2-1,TGTGCCAGCAGTTTACGGGGGCTGGGGCTTGGAGTTGAGCAGTTCTTC,CASSLRGLGLGVEQFF
few,14,TRBD1,TRBV12-3/TRBV12-4,TRBJ1-1,TGTGCCAGCACCCGACAGGGGGCGCGGACTGAAGCTTTCTTT,CASTRQGARTEAFF
few,15,TRBD1,TRBV20-1,TRBJ2-5,TGCAGTGCTAGACGTCCAGGGGGCCGGGGAGAGACCCAGTACTTC,CSARRPGGRGETQYF
few,15,.,TRBV21-1,TRBJ2-7,TGTGCCACCGAGAGCTCAGGGGTAAGCTCCTACGAGCAGTACTTC,CATESSGVSSYEQYF